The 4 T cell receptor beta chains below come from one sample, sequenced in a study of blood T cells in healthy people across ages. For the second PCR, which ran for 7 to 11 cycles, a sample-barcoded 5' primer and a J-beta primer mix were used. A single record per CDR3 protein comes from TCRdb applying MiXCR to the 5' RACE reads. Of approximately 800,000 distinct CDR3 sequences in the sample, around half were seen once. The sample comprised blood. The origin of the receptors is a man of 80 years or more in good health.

Here the CDR3 reads CASGRTSGTGELFF. The CDR3 DNA reads TGTGCCAGCGGGCGGACTAGCGGCACCGGGGAGCTGTTTTTT. The chain employs TRBV6-5 and TRBJ2-2; 10 positions agree with TRBD2. The CDR3 covers 14 residues. Germline CDR1 MNHEY, CDR2 SVGAGI. V lost 8 bases to trimming and J lost 4 bases; unmatched junction nucleotides: 4.

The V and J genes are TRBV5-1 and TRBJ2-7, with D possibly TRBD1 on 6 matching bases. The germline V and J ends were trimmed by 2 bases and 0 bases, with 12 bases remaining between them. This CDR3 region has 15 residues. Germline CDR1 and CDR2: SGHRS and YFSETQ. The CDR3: CASSFTGQSSYEQYF. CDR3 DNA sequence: TGCGCCAGCAGCTTTACAGGACAGAGCTCCTACGAGCAGTACTTC.

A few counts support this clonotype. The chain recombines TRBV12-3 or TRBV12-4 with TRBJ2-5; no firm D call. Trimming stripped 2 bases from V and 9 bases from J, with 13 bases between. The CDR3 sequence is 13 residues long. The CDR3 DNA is TGTGCCAGCAGTTTATCTCAGACGCTTGCCCAGTACTTC. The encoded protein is CASSLSQTLAQYF.

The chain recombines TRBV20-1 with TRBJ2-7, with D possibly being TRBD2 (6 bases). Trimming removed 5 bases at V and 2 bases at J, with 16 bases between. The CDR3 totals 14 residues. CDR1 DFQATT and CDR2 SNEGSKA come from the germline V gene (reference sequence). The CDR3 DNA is TGCAGTGCTGATCCACGGGAGAGAGCCTACGAGCAGTACTTC. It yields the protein CSADPRERAYEQYF.